This T cell receptor beta chain originates from a study of T cells in Graves' hyperthyroidism and ophthalmopathy (dated by TCRdb to about 2019). General notes on the study: Peripheral blood was sampled at the time of initial diagnosis, prior to any treatment. A discovery cohort of about a hundred patients, about 44 with Graves' ophthalmopathy and fewer than 65 with stable Graves' hyperthyroidism, was used to find distinguishing TCR V-J signatures. Prospective prediction of ophthalmopathy was tested in an independent validation cohort of approximately 19 hyperthyroidism patients and 17 patients who later progressed to ophthalmopathy. For training and testing, the 100 or so patients in the discovery cohort were randomly divided in a 7:3 ratio. Following sampling, methimazole starting at 30 mg daily was given to hyperthyroidism patients, and high-dose intravenous methylprednisolone was given to ophthalmopathy patients. In six Graves' hyperthyroidism patients, the study also compared T-cell repertoires from thyroid tissue with T-cell repertoires from blood. The paper reports TCR Vbeta CDR3 sequencing of 140 or so peripheral blood samples: under 45 ophthalmopathy, under 85 hyperthyroidism and approximately 17 progressor patients.

V and J are truncated by 0 bases and 3 bases respectively, leaving an intervening sequence of 18 bases. For CDR1 and CDR2, the germline V gene (reference sequence) lists DFQATT and SNEGSKA. The CDR3 measures 16 amino acids from cysteine to phenylalanine. Here the CDR3 DNA is all that survives: 48 bases in frame from base 1. The TCR beta CDR3 regions were amplified from the RNA transcripts. The TCR CDR3 was subjected to a first round of RT-PCR using the HTBI primer set and the Qiagen OneStep RT-PCR kit. The libraries were constructed in a second round of multiplex PCR and then size-selected and purified. Sequencing of the libraries was done on an Illumina HiSeq2000 using paired-end 100 bp reads. The study's processing was this. SOAPnuke was used to process the raw data, with reads discarded if the reads contained adapters or uncalled bases, had a mean Phred below 15, or lacked an exact constant-primer or identifier match. High-quality paired reads were merged with COPE v1.2.5, and unique nucleotide sequences were defined as clonotypes. Clonotypes were aligned to IMGT TRBV, TRBD and TRBJ reference segments using MiTCR v1.1. Only V-J combinations with frequency above 0.0001, covering approximately 99% of repertoires, were analysed. A TCS score was defined as the ratio of F50 (clonal expansion) to E x V (chaos), with BLOSUM62-based TCRdist applied between CDR3 peptides within each V-J. Welch's t-statistics and random forest reduced 500 to 650 V-J features to 10 to 15, which were used in a naive Bayes classifier (R e1071). The public reads were reprocessed in TCRdb via fastp at Q25 and MiXCR, keeping in-frame beta chains. Identical CDR3 proteins give one entry, which carries the most common genes and DNA. TCRdb's processing, not the authors' own work, is the source of the V and J calls. This sample gives 600,000 to 750,000 distinct CDR3 sequences in total; roughly 17% of them show up just once. Less than 20% of the sample lies in the top ten.

Summary of the overall study and its limitations: Ophthalmopathy was separated from stable hyperthyroidism by a 13 V-J signature model, with 85% to 90% sensitivity and just over 81% specificity obtained in cross-validation and 80%/75% obtained in testing. Most expanded thyroid clonotypes (frequency above 0.001) were also detected in blood, a finding suggesting that blood repertoires may reflect thyroid immune responses. Sample size was not statistically predetermined, and investigators were not blinded to group allocation. In validation, the model predicted progression to ophthalmopathy with over 65% sensitivity and 72.22% specificity, a median of 6.5 months before onset.

Stable Graves' hyperthyroidism was defined as the absence of progression to ophthalmopathy over 18 months of follow-up. Hyperthyroidism patients were newly diagnosed, with disease duration under 2 months, and aged 18 to 65 years. The study excluded patients with uncontrolled infections, other autoimmune diseases, pregnancy or lactation. Diagnoses were established on the basis of clinical symptoms, serum thyroxine and TRAb, thyroid ultrasound, and orbital computed tomography. PBMCs were isolated from approximately 10 ml of fresh peripheral blood by Ficoll-Paque density gradient centrifugation. Total RNA was extracted with Trizol reagent, and quality was checked on an Agilent 2100 Bioanalyzer. This clonotype occurred many times. Its antigen target is currently unknown. Nothing much larger sits one base from this clone, and base qualities are not available.

The TCR sequence derives from a man aged 50-60 years with Graves' hyperthyroidism. What was sequenced was blood. The rearranged chain carries TRBV20-1 and TRBJ2-7; 5 matching bases give a weak D call of TRBD2. At the DNA level, the sequence is TGCAGTGCTAGAGAAGGGAGAACCAGTGGCTACTACGAGCAGTACTTC. Translated, this gives CSAREGRTSGYYEQYF.